The present T cell receptor (beta chain) was sequenced within a study of blood T cell repertoires in COVID-19. The CDR3 contains 16 residues. Germline V gives CDR1 LNHDA, CDR2 SQIVND (reference sequence). V lost 2 bases to trimming and J lost 4 bases; unmatched junction nucleotides: 3. Generated by immunoSEQ multiplex PCR, the TCRdb table keeps only in-frame clones and is missing some. The sample yields about 68,000 clones, around nine tenths seen once. The genes are TRBV19 and TRBJ2-6, with 9 bases identical to TRBD1. The sequencing input was peripheral blood. The receptor was derived from a man aged 45-65 years with active COVID-19. The CDR3 protein is CASSINGQGGANVLTF. DNA of the CDR3: TGTGCCAGTAGTATAAATGGACAGGGGGGGGCCAACGTCCTGACTTTC.